The 11 T cell receptor beta chains given below trace back to one sample, sequenced in a study of CD8+ T cells in alopecia areata. This sample's treatment: oral pan-JAK inhibitor, 5-10 mg twice daily. Extraction and reverse transcription of RNA yielded cDNA as the sequencing template. TCRdb's table, derived via immunoSEQ multiplex PCR, lists solely in-frame clones and lacks some. The sample consists of about 87,000 clones, about 70% of them appearing once. The input for sequencing was CD8+ T cells sorted from blood, taken at approximately week 44, from a patient treated with tofacitinib. These receptor sequences come from a human donor with alopecia areata.

V and J are TRBV29-1 and TRBJ1-2, with 9 bases aligning to TRBD1. This CDR3 comprises 12 residues. The V gene's germline CDR1 is SQVTM and CDR2 ANQGSEA. Trimming cost V 6 bases and J 4 bases; bases outside gene matches: 3. The CDR3 DNA reads TGCAGCGTCGTGGACAGGGGCTATGGCTACACCTTC. Translated: CSVVDRGYGYTF.

The V call is TRBV28, the J call TRBJ2-7; D perhaps matches TRBD2 (6 bases). The CDR3 consists of 14 residues. The V end lost 2 bases, the J end lost 0 bases, and 8 bases lay between the germline ends. Germline V gene data show CDR1 as MDHEN and CDR2 as SYDVKM. CDR3 amino acids: CASSLGGSSYEQYF. The CDR3 DNA reads as TGTGCCAGCAGTTTAGGGGGGAGCTCCTACGAGCAGTACTTC.

In its sample, this clone was seen a few times. The rearrangement uses TRBV10-3 and TRBJ2-7; 10 bases align to TRBD1. The CDR3 is 14 residues long. Germline trimming cut 3 bases from V and 2 bases from J; bases unmatched to any gene: 1. CDR1 and CDR2 (germline): ENHRY, SYGVKD. CDR3 sequence reads: CAISDGQGAYEQYF. The DNA of the CDR3 is TGTGCCATCAGTGACGGACAGGGGGCCTACGAGCAGTACTTC.

This clone has just a few counts. The V call is TRBV14, the J call TRBJ1-1; TRBD1 matches at 7 bases. The germline CDR1 and CDR2 sequences are SGHDN and FVKESK. V was clipped by 3 bases and J by 8 bases; unmatched bases: 6. This CDR3 region has 13 residues. DNA of the CDR3: TGTGCCAGCAGCCACTGGGACAGCACAGAAGCTTTCTTT. This gives the protein CASSHWDSTEAFF.

This chain uses TRBV7-9 with TRBJ1-2; 7 nucleotides align to TRBD1. Germline assignment: CDR1 SEHNR and CDR2 FQNEAQ (reference sequence). Unmatched junction bases numbered 6, after V lost 1 base and J lost 7 bases. The CDR3 consists of 14 residues. The CDR3 region has the DNA TGTGCCAGCAGCTTAGGCACAGGGGAACGTGGCTACACCTTC. Translating gives CASSLGTGERGYTF.

J is TRBJ1-2 and V is TRBV5-6, with unresolved D. Looked up from germline, CDR1 is SGHDT and CDR2 is YYEEEE. Deletions cut 0 bases from V and 7 bases from J, with 16 bases between. This CDR3 spans 15 amino acids. In nucleotides, the CDR3 is TGTGCCAGCAGCTTGGGGGAGTCCCCGGTGCTTGGCTACACCTTC. Translation: CASSLGESPVLGYTF. The whole variable domain, remainder taken from reference TRBV5-6 and TRBJ1-2, is DAGVTQSPTHLIKTRGQQVTLRCSPKSGHDTVSWYQQALGQGPQFIFQYYEEEERQRGNFPDRFSGHQFPNYSSELNVNALLLGDSALYLCASSLGESPVLGYTFGSGTRLTVV.

This clone is a singleton in its sample. The chain couples TRBV7-9 to TRBJ2-3, with D perhaps assigned TRBD1 or TRBD2 (6 bases each). Germline values: CDR1 SEHNR, CDR2 FQNEAQ (reference sequence). This CDR3 is built from 16 residues. Trimming took off 5 bases at V and 3 bases at J, with 18 bases between the two ends. CDR3: CASSTTTGAPTDTQYF. CDR3 sequence (DNA): TGTGCCAGCAGCACCACGACGGGGGCCCCAACAGATACGCAGTATTTT.

The CDR3 DNA follows: TGCGCCAGCAGCCAAGGCGGCAATGAGCAGTTCTTC. Protein: CASSQGGNEQFF. This chain connects TRBV4-3 to TRBJ2-1; no clear D. This CDR3 comprises 12 residues. The V gene's germline CDR1 is LGHNA and CDR2 YSLEER. Trimming pared 1 base from V and 6 bases from J, leaving 4 bases between.

The V and J genes are TRBV14 and TRBJ2-2; 13 nucleotides agree with TRBD2. V was pared by 4 bases and J by 1 base, with 3 bases of the junction left unmatched. This CDR3 spans 17 amino acids. Germline V gene data show CDR1 as SGHDN and CDR2 as FVKESK. The CDR3 reads CASSPGTSGVNTGELFF. The CDR3, as DNA: TGTGCCAGCAGCCCGGGGACTAGCGGGGTGAACACCGGGGAGCTGTTTTTT.

The chain carries TRBV30 and TRBJ1-1; D gene uncertain. Germline V gene data show CDR1 as GTSNPN and CDR2 as SVGIG (reference sequence). V was cut by 1 base and J by 3 bases, with 9 bases left in between. CDR3 length: 13 amino acids. The CDR3: CAWSDTTYTEAFF. The CDR3 DNA follows: TGTGCCTGGAGTGACACAACCTACACTGAAGCTTTCTTT.

V usage is TRBV9 and J usage is TRBJ2-1; 7 bases line up with TRBD2. CDR1 and CDR2 from the germline V gene are SGDLS and YYNGEE. CDR3 length equals 16 residues. Germline trimming cut 0 bases from V and 2 bases from J; bases unmatched to any gene: 5. The CDR3 sequence is CASSVGTSRTYNEQFF. CDR3 DNA sequence: TGTGCCAGCAGCGTAGGGACTAGTCGAACCTACAATGAGCAGTTCTTC.